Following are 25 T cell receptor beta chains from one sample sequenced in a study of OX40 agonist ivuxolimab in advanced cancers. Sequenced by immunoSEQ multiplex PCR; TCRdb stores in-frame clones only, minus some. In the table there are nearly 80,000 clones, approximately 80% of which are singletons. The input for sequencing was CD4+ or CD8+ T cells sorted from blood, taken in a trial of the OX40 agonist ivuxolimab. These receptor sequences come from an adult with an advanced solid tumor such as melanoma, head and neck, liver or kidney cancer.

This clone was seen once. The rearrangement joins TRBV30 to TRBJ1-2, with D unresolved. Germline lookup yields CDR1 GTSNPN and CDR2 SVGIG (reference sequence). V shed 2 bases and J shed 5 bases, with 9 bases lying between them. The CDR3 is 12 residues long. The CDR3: CAWSHGSYGYTF. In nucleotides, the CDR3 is TGTGCCTGGAGTCATGGGTCTTATGGCTACACCTTC. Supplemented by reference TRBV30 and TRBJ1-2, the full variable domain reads SQTIHQWPATLVQPVGSPLSLECTVEGTSNPNLYWYRQAAGRGLQLLFYSVGIGQISSEVPQNLSASRPQDRQFILSSKKLLLSDSGFYLCAWSHGSYGYTFGSGTRLTVV.

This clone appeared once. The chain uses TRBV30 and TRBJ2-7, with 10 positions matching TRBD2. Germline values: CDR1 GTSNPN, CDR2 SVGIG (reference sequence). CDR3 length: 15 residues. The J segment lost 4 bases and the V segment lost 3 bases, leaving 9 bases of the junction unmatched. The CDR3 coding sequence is TGTGCCTGGAGAGCCCCTAGCGGGAGTAAGTACGAGCAGTACTTC. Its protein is CAWRAPSGSKYEQYF.

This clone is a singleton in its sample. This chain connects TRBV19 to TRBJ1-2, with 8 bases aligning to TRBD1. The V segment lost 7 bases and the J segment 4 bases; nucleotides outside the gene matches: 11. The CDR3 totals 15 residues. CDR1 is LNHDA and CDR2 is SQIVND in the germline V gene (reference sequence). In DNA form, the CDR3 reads TGTGCCAGTACCGTTGGACAGGGTGGGAGCTATGGCTACACCTTC. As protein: CASTVGQGGSYGYTF. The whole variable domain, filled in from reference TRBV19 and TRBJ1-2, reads DGGITQSPKYLFRKEGQNVTLSCEQNLNHDAMYWYRQDPGQGLRLIYYSQIVNDFQKGDIAEGYSVSREKKESFPLTVTSAQKNPTAFYLCASTVGQGGSYGYTFGSGTRLTVV.

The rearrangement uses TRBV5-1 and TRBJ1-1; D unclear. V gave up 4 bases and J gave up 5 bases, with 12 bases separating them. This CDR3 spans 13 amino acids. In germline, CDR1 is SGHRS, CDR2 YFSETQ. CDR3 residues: CASSRQDGTEAFF. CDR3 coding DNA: TGCGCCAGCAGCCGGCAAGATGGGACTGAAGCTTTCTTT.

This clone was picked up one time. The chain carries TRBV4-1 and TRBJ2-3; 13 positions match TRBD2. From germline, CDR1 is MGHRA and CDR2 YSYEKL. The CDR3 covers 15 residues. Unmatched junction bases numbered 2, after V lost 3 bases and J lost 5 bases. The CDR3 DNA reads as TGCGCCAGCAGCCACGGGACTAGCGGGAAAGATACGCAGTATTTT. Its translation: CASSHGTSGKDTQYF.

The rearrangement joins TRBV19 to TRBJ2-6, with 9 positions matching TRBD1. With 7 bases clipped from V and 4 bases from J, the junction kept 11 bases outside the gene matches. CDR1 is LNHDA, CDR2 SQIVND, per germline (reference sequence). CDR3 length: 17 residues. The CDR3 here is CASKRGTGRQGANVLTF. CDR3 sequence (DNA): TGTGCCAGTAAAAGAGGGACAGGGCGACAAGGGGCCAACGTCCTGACTTTC.

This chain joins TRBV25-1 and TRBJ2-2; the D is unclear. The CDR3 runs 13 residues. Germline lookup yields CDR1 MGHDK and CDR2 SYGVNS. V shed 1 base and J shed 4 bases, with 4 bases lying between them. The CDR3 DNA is TGTGCCAGCAGTGAATGGGCCACCGGGGAGCTGTTTTTT. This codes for CASSEWATGELFF.

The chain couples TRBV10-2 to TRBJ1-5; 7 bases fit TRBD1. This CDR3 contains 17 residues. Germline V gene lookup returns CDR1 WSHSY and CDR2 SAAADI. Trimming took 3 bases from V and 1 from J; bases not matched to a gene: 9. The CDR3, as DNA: TGCGCCAGCAGTGATCTTGAGAGGGGGCGAAGCAATCAGCCCCAGCATTTT. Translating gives CASSDLERGRSNQPQHF.

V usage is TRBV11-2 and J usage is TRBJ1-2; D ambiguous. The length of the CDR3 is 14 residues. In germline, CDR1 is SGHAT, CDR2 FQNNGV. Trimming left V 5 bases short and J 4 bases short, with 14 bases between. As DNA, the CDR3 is TGTGCCAGCAGCCCACAAGACAAGATCTATGGCTACACCTTC. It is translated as CASSPQDKIYGYTF.

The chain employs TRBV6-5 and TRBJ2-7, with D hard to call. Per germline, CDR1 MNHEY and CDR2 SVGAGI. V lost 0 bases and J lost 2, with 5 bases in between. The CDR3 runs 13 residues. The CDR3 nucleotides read TGTGCCAGCAGTTACTCTGACACCTACGAGCAGTACTTC. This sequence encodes CASSYSDTYEQYF.

This CDR3 reads CASSLVGGDSYEQYF. In DNA form, the CDR3 reads TGTGCCAGCAGCTTAGTAGGGGGGGACAGCTACGAGCAGTACTTC. The chain joins TRBV7-8 to TRBJ2-7; D assignment may be TRBD1 or TRBD2 (7 bases each). V dropped 1 base and J dropped 3 bases, with 13 bases sitting between them. The CDR3 is 15 residues long. CDR1 and CDR2 (germline): SGHVS, FQNEAQ.

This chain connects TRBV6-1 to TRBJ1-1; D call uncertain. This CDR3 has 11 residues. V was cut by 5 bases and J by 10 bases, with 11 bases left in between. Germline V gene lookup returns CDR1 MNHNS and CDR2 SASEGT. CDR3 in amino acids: CASSSSRRAFF. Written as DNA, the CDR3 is TGTGCCAGCAGTTCGTCAAGAAGAGCTTTCTTT.

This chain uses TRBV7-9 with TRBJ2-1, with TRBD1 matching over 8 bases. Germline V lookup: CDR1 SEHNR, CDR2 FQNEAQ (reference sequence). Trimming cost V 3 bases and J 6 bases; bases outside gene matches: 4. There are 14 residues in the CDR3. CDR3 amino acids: CASSLRTGSNEQFF. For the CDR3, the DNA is TGTGCCAGCAGCTTGAGGACAGGGTCCAATGAGCAGTTCTTC.

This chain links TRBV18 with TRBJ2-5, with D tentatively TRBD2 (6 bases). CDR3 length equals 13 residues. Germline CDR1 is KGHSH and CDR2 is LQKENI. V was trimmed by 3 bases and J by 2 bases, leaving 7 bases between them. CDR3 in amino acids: CASSPAGQETQYF. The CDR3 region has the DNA TGTGCCAGCTCACCGGCGGGGCAAGAGACCCAGTACTTC.

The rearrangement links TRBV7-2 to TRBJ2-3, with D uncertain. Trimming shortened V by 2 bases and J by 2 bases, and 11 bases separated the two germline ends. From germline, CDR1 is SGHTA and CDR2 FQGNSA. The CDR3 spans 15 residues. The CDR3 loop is CASSLMTRDTDTQYF. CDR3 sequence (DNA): TGTGCCAGCAGCTTAATGACAAGGGACACAGATACGCAGTATTTT.

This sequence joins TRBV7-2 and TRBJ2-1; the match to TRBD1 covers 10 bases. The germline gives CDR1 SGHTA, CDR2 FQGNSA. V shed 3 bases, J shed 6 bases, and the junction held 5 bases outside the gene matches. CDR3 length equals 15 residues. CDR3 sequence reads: CASSFWGQGFNEQFF. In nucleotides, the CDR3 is TGTGCCAGCAGCTTTTGGGGACAGGGGTTCAATGAGCAGTTCTTC.

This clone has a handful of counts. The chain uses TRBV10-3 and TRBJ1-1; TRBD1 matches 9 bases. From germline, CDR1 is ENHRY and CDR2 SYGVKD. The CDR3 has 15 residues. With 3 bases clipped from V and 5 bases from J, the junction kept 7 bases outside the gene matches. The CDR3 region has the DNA TGTGCCATCAGTGATAAGGACAGGGGAAGTACTGAAGCTTTCTTT. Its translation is CAISDKDRGSTEAFF.

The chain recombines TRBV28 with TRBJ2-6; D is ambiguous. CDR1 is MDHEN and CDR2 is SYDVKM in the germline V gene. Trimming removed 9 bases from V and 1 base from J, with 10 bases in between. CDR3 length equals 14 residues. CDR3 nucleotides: TGTGCCAGTGAGACAAGATCTGGGGCCAACGTCCTGACTTTC. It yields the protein CASETRSGANVLTF. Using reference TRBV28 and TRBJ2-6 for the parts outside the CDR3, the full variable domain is DVKVTQSSRYLVKRTGEKVFLECVQDMDHENMFWYRQDPGLGLRLIYFSYDVKMKEKGDIPEGYSVSREKKERFSLILESASTNQTSMYLCASETRSGANVLTFGAGSRLTVL.

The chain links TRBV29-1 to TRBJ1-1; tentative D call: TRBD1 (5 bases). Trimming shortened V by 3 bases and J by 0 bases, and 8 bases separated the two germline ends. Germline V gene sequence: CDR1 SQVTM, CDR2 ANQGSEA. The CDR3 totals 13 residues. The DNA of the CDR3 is TGCAGCGTTGACGGGGGAATGAACACTGAAGCTTTCTTT. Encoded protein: CSVDGGMNTEAFF.

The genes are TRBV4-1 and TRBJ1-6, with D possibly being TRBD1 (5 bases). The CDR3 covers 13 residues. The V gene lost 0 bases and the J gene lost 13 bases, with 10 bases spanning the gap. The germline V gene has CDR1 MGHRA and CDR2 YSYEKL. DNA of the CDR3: TGCGCCAGCAGCCAAGATAGGAGGGGCCCCCTCCACTTT. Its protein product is CASSQDRRGPLHF.

This CDR3 reads CAWSVFSEAFF. CDR3 sequence (DNA): TGTGCCTGGAGTGTATTTAGCGAAGCTTTCTTT. The rearrangement links TRBV30 to TRBJ1-1; D gene ambiguous. V was trimmed by 0 bases and J by 8 bases, leaving 7 bases between them. Germline assignment: CDR1 GTSNPN and CDR2 SVGIG (reference sequence). The CDR3 is 11 residues long.

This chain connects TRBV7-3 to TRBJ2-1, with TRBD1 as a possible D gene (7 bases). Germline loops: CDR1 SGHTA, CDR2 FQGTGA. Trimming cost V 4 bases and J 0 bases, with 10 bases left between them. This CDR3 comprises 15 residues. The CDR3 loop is CASSSQGGSYNEQFF. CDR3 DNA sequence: TGTGCCAGCAGCTCCCAGGGGGGCTCCTACAATGAGCAGTTCTTC.

The CDR3 DNA reads as TGCGCCAGCAGCCCCCAGGGGGGGAACACTGAAGCTTTCTTT. Translation gives CASSPQGGNTEAFF. The V call is TRBV5-1, the J call TRBJ1-1; TRBD1 matches 7 bases. The germline CDR1 and CDR2 sequences are SGHRS and YFSETQ. This CDR3 region has 14 residues. Losses at the gene ends were 4 bases for V and 1 base for J; bases not matched to a gene: 4.

The DNA for the CDR3 is TGTGCCAGCGGGAGTAGCCCCTACGAGCAGTACTTC. Translated: CASGSSPYEQYF. The chain uses TRBV6-6 and TRBJ2-7, with D perhaps TRBD2 (5 bases). Trimming left V 8 bases short and J 2 bases short, with 10 bases between. Germline assignment: CDR1 MNHNY and CDR2 SVGAGI (reference sequence). The CDR3 consists of 12 residues.

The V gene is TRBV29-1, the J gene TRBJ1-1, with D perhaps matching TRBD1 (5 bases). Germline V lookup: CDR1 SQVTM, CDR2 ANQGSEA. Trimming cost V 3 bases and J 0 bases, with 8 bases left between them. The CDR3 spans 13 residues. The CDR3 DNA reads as TGCAGCGTTGAGGGACCCATGAACACTGAAGCTTTCTTT. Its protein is CSVEGPMNTEAFF.